These 16 T cell receptor beta chains share one sample of origin, sequenced in a study of CD8+ T cells in alopecia areata. This sample's treatment: oral pan-JAK inhibitor, 5-10 mg twice daily. Extraction and reverse transcription of RNA yielded cDNA as the sequencing template. Using immunoSEQ multiplex PCR, the repertoire was profiled, and TCRdb retains in-frame clones only, with some absent. The sample lists 200,000 to 250,000 clones; approximately 65% were seen once. Sample: CD4+ T cells sorted from blood, taken at week 44, from a patient treated with tofacitinib. These receptors came from a human donor with alopecia areata.

This clone was observed once. V is TRBV15 and J is TRBJ2-5; no firm D call. Trimming took off 2 bases at V and 3 bases at J, with 7 bases between the two ends. The CDR3 extends over 13 amino acids. The germline V gene has CDR1 LNHNV and CDR2 YYDKDF (reference sequence). CDR3 residues: CATSRTLEETQYF. CDR3 bases: TGTGCCACCAGCAGAACCCTAGAAGAGACCCAGTACTTC. Filled out from reference TRBV15 and TRBJ2-5, the complete variable domain reads DAMVIQNPRYQVTQFGKPVTLSCSQTLNHNVMYWYQQKSSQAPKLLFHYYDKDFNNEADTPDNFQSRRPNTSFCFLDIRSPGLGDTAMYLCATSRTLEETQYFGPGTRLLVL.

There are a few counts of this clone. The chain recombines TRBV9 with TRBJ2-1; 7 bases are a match to TRBD1. After removal of 3 bases from V and 4 bases from J, the junction contained 13 bases not matched to a gene. CDR1 and CDR2 (germline): SGDLS, YYNGEE. This CDR3 has 17 residues. The CDR3 bases are TGTGCCAGCAGCGACCCACCCCAGGGGGTGATATACAATGAGCAGTTCTTC. Translation gives CASSDPPQGVIYNEQFF.

This sequence joins TRBV5-1 and TRBJ1-1; tentative D call: TRBD1 (5 bases). Germline CDR1 and CDR2: SGHRS and YFSETQ. The CDR3 is made up of 15 amino acids. Trimming took off 0 bases at V and 1 base at J, with 10 bases between the two ends. The CDR3 DNA follows: TGCGCCAGCAGCTTGGGGGGACGGTCGAACACTGAAGCTTTCTTT. It encodes CASSLGGRSNTEAFF.

This clone was picked up one time. This chain uses TRBV11-2 with TRBJ2-3; D uncertain. CDR3 size: 11 residues. Trimming pared 5 bases from V and 6 bases from J, leaving 6 bases between. Germline CDR1 reads SGHAT; CDR2 reads FQNNGV. This chain's CDR3 is CASSPRDTQYF. The DNA of the CDR3 is TGTGCCAGCAGCCCGAGGGATACGCAGTATTTT.

CDR3 sequence (DNA): TGTGCCTGGGGGGACAATAACTATGGCTACACCTTC. This translates into CAWGDNNYGYTF. The chain employs TRBV30 and TRBJ1-2, with D possibly TRBD1 on 6 matching bases. The V end lost 5 bases, the J end lost 1 base, and 8 bases lay between the germline ends. Per germline, CDR1 GTSNPN and CDR2 SVGIG (reference sequence). The CDR3 has 12 amino acids.

V and J are TRBV30 and TRBJ1-1; D is undetermined. The length of the CDR3 is 13 residues. Germline CDR1 is GTSNPN and CDR2 is SVGIG (reference sequence). V lost 6 bases and J lost 0, with 11 bases in between. The CDR3 bases are TGTGCCTGCCTGAGTCAGATGAACACTGAAGCTTTCTTT. This encodes CACLSQMNTEAFF.

This clone appeared a single time. The chain carries TRBV27 and TRBJ1-1; D gene uncertain. The germline V gene has CDR1 MNHEY and CDR2 SMNVEV (reference sequence). V lost 5 bases and J lost 0, with 13 bases in between. The CDR3 sequence is 15 residues long. CDR3 protein: CASSAPGQLNTEAFF. In nucleotides, the CDR3 is TGTGCCAGCAGTGCCCCTGGTCAGCTGAACACTGAAGCTTTCTTT.

The chain joins TRBV5-6 to TRBJ2-1; no clear D. The V end lost 4 bases, the J end lost 6 bases, and 5 bases lay between the germline ends. CDR1 is SGHDT, CDR2 YYEEEE, per germline. The CDR3 contains 11 residues. The CDR3 DNA reads as TGTGCCAGCAGCCAGTTCAATGAGCAGTTCTTC. Translated, it gives CASSQFNEQFF.

This clone was recorded a few times. Other DNA sequences within the sample encode an identical CDR3. The chain carries TRBV11-2 and TRBJ2-1; 8 bases are shared with TRBD2. CDR1 and CDR2 (germline): SGHAT, FQNNGV. The CDR3 runs to 16 residues. The junction had 6 bases not matched to a gene; V was cut back by 1 base and J by 4 bases. In DNA, the CDR3 is TGTGCCAGCAGCTTAGGGGCGGGGGGCCCTTACAATGAGCAGTTCTTC. It is translated as CASSLGAGGPYNEQFF.

This clone was seen a handful of times. The chain uses TRBV5-1 and TRBJ2-7; D gene unclear. From germline, CDR1 is SGHRS and CDR2 YFSETQ. V lost 2 bases to trimming and J lost 0 bases, with 6 bases between them. The CDR3 contains 13 residues. The CDR3 here is CASSFGRSYEQYF. The CDR3 DNA is TGCGCCAGCAGCTTCGGTCGCTCCTACGAGCAGTACTTC.

This clone has just a few counts. This chain uses TRBV29-1 with TRBJ1-2, with TRBD1 as a possible D gene (5 bases). This CDR3 region has 13 residues. Germline CDR1 SQVTM, CDR2 ANQGSEA. Trimming took 5 bases from V and 2 from J, leaving 12 bases between them. The CDR3 reads CSVLTVQNYGYTF. The CDR3 nucleotides read TGCAGCGTTCTGACAGTACAAAACTATGGCTACACCTTC.

The rearrangement links TRBV7-2 to TRBJ2-7; D possibly corresponds to TRBD2 (6 bases). The ends were cut back, 2 bases at V and 5 bases at J, with 16 bases in the middle. CDR3 size: 15 residues. Germline assignment: CDR1 SGHTA and CDR2 FQGNSA. This CDR3 is CASSLLSGRFNEQYF. In nucleotides, the CDR3 is TGTGCCAGCAGCTTACTGTCAGGGAGGTTCAACGAGCAGTACTTC.

V usage is TRBV29-1 and J usage is TRBJ2-7, with 10 positions matching TRBD1. The CDR3 is made up of 16 amino acids. Per the germline V gene, CDR1 is SQVTM and CDR2 is ANQGSEA. With V trimmed by 7 bases and J by 5 bases, 17 bases remained unmatched. In DNA, the CDR3 is TGCAGCGCTGAGGGGACAGGGGCCTTGGGTGTCCACGAGCAGTACTTC. It yields the protein CSAEGTGALGVHEQYF.

This clone occurred a few times. The rearrangement joins TRBV6-1 to TRBJ1-6, with no clear D. CDR1 and CDR2 (germline): MNHNS, SASEGT. CDR3 length: 13 amino acids. The ends were cut back, 6 bases at V and 8 bases at J, with 11 bases in the middle. DNA for the CDR3: TGTGCCAGCAGACTCGACCAGGATTCACCCCTCCACTTT. Its protein product is CASRLDQDSPLHF.

This chain uses TRBV15 with TRBJ2-4, with 10 nucleotides matching TRBD1. This CDR3 region has 13 residues. Germline CDR1 and CDR2: LNHNV and YYDKDF (reference sequence). J gave up 9 bases and V 5 bases, and 4 bases lay outside the gene matches. Here the CDR3 DNA reads TGTGCCACCAGCCCCCGGGACAGGGGCATTCAGTACTTC. It is translated as CATSPRDRGIQYF.

The genes are TRBV11-2 and TRBJ1-1, with TRBD1 identical over 7 bases. The trim removed 0 bases at V and 7 bases at J, leaving 5 bases unmatched. The CDR3 runs 14 residues. Germline V gene sequence: CDR1 SGHAT, CDR2 FQNNGV. Here the CDR3 DNA reads TGTGCCAGCAGCTTAGATTGGTGGGACAGTGAAGCTTTCTTT. This gives the protein CASSLDWWDSEAFF.